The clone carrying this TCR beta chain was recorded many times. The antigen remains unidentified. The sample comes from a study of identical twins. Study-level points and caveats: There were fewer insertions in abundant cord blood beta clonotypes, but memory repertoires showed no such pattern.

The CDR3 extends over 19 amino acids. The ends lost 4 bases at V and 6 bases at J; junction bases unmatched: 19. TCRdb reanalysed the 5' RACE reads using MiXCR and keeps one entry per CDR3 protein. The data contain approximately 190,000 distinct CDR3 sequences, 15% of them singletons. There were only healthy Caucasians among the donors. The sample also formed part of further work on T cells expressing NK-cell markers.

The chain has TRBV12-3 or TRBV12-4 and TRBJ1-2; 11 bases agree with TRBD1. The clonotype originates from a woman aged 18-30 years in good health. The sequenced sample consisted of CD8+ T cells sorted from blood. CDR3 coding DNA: TGTGCCAGCAGTTCGGCCCTGGGGACAGGGGGTTTGCCCGGTAATGGCTACACCTTC. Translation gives CASSSALGTGGLPGNGYTF.